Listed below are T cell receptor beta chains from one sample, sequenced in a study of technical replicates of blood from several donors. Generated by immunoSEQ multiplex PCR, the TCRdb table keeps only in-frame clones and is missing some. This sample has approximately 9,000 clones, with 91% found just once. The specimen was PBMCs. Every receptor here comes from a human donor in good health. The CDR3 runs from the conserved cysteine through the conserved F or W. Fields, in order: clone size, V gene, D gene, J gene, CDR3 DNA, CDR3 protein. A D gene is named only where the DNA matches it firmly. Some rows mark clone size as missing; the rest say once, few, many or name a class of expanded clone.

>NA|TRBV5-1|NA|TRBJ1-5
TGCGCCAGCAGCTTGGACAGACCGAGTCAGCCCCAGCATTTT
CASSLDRPSQPQHF
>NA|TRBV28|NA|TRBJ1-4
TGTGCCAGCAGTTCCGGGACACGGGAAAAACTGTTTTTT
CASSSGTREKLFF
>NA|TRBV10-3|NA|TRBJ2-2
TGTGCCATCAGTCCGGATCAGGGTAGGGAGCTGTTTTTT
CAISPDQGRELFF
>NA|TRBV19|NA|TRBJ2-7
TGTGCCAGTAGCCCAGGGGCCCCTCCTTACTACGAGCAGTACTTC
CASSPGAPPYYEQYF
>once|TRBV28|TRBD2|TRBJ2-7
TGTGCCAGTGGAGCGGGAAGCTCCTACGAGCAGTACTTC
CASGAGSSYEQYF
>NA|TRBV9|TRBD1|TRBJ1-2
TGTGCCAGCAGCCCCGGGGACAGATATGGCTACACCTTC
CASSPGDRYGYTF
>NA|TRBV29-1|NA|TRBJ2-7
TGCAGCGTTGCCCGCCTCAGCGGTGCCTACGAGCAGTACTTC
CSVARLSGAYEQYF
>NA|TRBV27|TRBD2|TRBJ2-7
TGTGCCAGCAGTTGGAGCGGGATGAGCTCCTACGAGCAGTACTTC
CASSWSGMSSYEQYF
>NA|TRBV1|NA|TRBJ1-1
TGCACCAGCAGCAGGACAATTGAAGCTTTCTTT
CTSSRTIEAFF
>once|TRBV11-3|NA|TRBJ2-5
TGTGCCAGCAGCTTACTCTGGGGGACAACAATAGAGACCCAGTACTTC
CASSLLWGTTIETQYF
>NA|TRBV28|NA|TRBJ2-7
TGTGCCAGCAGCGACCCGACAGGTTCCAACGAGCAGTACTTC
CASSDPTGSNEQYF
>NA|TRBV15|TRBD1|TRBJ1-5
TGTGCCACCAGCAGAGATTGGACAGGGAGCAATCAGCCCCAGCATTTT
CATSRDWTGSNQPQHF
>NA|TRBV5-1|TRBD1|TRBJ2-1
TGCGCCAGCAGCTTACAGGGACAGGGAGGTAGCAATGAGCAGTTCTTC
CASSLQGQGGSNEQFF
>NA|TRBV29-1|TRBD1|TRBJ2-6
TGCAGCGTTGACGACAGGGGGACTGGGGCCAACGTCCTGACTTTC
CSVDDRGTGANVLTF
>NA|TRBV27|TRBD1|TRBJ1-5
TGTGCCAGCAGTTTACAGGGGGTTCAGCCCCAGCATTTT
CASSLQGVQPQHF
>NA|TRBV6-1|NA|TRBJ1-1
TGTGCCGCTCAGGAGACTATGAACACTGAAGCTTTCTTT
CAAQETMNTEAFF
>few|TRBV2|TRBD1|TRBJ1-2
TGTGCCAGCAGTACAAGACAGGGAAACTATGGCTACACCTTC
CASSTRQGNYGYTF
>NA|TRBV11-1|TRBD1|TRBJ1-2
TGTGCCAGCAGCTCGGACAGGGGGCCTGGCTACACCTTC
CASSSDRGPGYTF
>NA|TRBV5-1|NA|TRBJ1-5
TGCGCCAGCAGCTTGGCCGACAGCCAGAATCAGCCCCAGCATTTT
CASSLADSQNQPQHF
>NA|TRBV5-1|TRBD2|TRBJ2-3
TGCGCCAGCAGCCCCTCGGCGGGACTAGGCACAGATACGCAGTATTTT
CASSPSAGLGTDTQYF
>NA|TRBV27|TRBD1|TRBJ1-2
TGTGCCAGCAGTTCGGACAGGGCTTTTGATGGCTACACCTTC
CASSSDRAFDGYTF
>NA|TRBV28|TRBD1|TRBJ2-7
TGTGCCAGCAGTTTATACCAGGGGGCTATCGACGAGCAGTACTTC
CASSLYQGAIDEQYF
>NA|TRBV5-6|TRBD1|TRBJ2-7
TGTGCCAGCAGCTTGGCCACCGGACAGGACCCATTTTTGTACTTC
CASSLATGQDPFLYF
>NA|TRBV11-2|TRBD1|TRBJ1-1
TGTGCCAGCAGCTTAAGTGGGACAGGGAACACTGAAGCTTTCTTT
CASSLSGTGNTEAFF
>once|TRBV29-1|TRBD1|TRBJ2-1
TGCAGCGTTGGCCGGGACAGCTCCTACAATGAGCAGTTCTTC
CSVGRDSSYNEQFF
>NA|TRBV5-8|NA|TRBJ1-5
TGTGCCAGCAGCTTTGGACAGCATAGCAATCAGCCCCAGCATTTT
CASSFGQHSNQPQHF
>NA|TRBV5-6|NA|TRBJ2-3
TGTGCCAGCAGCTTGATGGACTCAGATACGCAGTATTTT
CASSLMDSDTQYF
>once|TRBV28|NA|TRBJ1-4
TGTGCCAGCACCCCTGATCCCGGGGTGGTAGAAAAACTGTTTTTT
CASTPDPGVVEKLFF
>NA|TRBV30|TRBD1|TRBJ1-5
TGTGCCTGGAGCGGCGCAGGGACAGTGAATCAGCCCCAGCATTTT
CAWSGAGTVNQPQHF
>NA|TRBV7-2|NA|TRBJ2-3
TGTGCCAGCAGCTACCGGCTAGCAGATACGCAGTATTTT
CASSYRLADTQYF
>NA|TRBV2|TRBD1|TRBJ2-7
TGTGCCACCCTTCTCACCGGGACAGGGGCCTACGAGCAGTACTTC
CATLLTGTGAYEQYF
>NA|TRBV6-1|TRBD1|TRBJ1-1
TGTGCCAGCAGTGGGGACAGGGGGCTCATCTCCGGAATGAACACTGAAGCTTTCTTT
CASSGDRGLISGMNTEAFF
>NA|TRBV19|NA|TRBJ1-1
TGTGCCAGTATCGCGCGGGATCGCACTGAAGCTTTCTTT
CASIARDRTEAFF
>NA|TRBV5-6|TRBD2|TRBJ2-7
TGTGCCAGCAGCCCGCTTGGGCGGGAGGTAGCCGAGCAGTACTTC
CASSPLGREVAEQYF
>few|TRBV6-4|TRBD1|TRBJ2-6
TGTGCCAGCACCCCGGGACAGGGGGGCTCTGGGGCCAACGTCCTGACTTTC
CASTPGQGGSGANVLTF
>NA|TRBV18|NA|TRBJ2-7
TGTGCCAGCTCACCAATGGAGGGTAACTCTCACTACGAGCAGTACTTC
CASSPMEGNSHYEQYF
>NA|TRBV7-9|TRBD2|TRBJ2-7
TGTGCCAGCAGCTTAGAGGTCGGAGCGGGAGGTTACGAGCAGTACTTC
CASSLEVGAGGYEQYF
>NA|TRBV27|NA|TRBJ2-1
TGTGCCAGCAGTTCCCCAGCGGGTTCCTACAATGAGCAGTTCTTC
CASSSPAGSYNEQFF
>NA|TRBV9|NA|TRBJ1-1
TGTGCCAGCAGCGCCCATGTCGAGGCGAACACTGAAGCTTTCTTT
CASSAHVEANTEAFF
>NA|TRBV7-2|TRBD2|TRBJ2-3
TGTGCCAGCAGAAATCGGGCGGGAGGGCCGGTTGGGACGCAGTATTTT
CASRNRAGGPVGTQYF
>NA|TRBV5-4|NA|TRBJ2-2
TGTGCCAGCAGCTCGGGGGACTTCGCGAACACCGGGGAGCTGTTTTTT
CASSSGDFANTGELFF
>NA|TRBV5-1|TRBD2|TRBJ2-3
TGCGCCAGCATGGGCCAGCGGGATTTACCGGTCACAGATACGCAGTATTTT
CASMGQRDLPVTDTQYF
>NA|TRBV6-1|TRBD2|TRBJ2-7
TGTGCCAGCAACCGAGGCGGGGGATCGGACGAGCAGTACTTC
CASNRGGGSDEQYF
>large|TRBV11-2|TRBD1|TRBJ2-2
TGTGCCAGCAGCGTCTCGACAGGGGACAACGGGGAGCTGTTTTTT
CASSVSTGDNGELFF
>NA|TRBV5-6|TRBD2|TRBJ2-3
TGTGCCAGCAGCCCCGGCGCTAGCGGACGCACAGATACGCAGTATTTT
CASSPGASGRTDTQYF
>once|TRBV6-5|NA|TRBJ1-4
TGTGCCAGCAGTTTACAGGGAAGGGCAACTAATGAAAAACTGTTTTTT
CASSLQGRATNEKLFF
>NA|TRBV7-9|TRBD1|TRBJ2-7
TGTGCCAGCAGCGACTACAGGGGACATCCCTCCTACGAGCAGTACTTC
CASSDYRGHPSYEQYF
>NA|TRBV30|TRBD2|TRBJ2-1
TGTGCCTGGAACCCCCCTGGGCGGGAGGACAATGAGCAGTTCTTC
CAWNPPGREDNEQFF
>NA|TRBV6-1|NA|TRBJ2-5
TGTGCCAGCAGTGTATTAGCGGAAGAGACCCAGTACTTC
CASSVLAEETQYF
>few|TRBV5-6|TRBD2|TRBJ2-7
TGTGCCAGCAGCTTGAGTGCCCTAGCGGGGCGCGAGCAGTACTTC
CASSLSALAGREQYF
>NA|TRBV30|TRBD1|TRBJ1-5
TGTGCCTGGACACAGGGGGCGGGCAATCAGCCCCAGCATTTT
CAWTQGAGNQPQHF
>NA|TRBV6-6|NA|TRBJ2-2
TGTGCCAGCAGTTACGAGGGATTTAGCACCGGGGAGCTGTTTTTT
CASSYEGFSTGELFF
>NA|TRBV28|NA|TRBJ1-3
TGTGCCAGCAGCCTCTTTGAGGCTGGAAACACCATATATTTT
CASSLFEAGNTIYF
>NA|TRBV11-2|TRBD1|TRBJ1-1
TGTGCCAGCAGCCCAACCGGGACAGGGGGCACTGAAGCTTTCTTT
CASSPTGTGGTEAFF